The 27 T cell receptor beta chains given below trace back to one sample, sequenced in a study of T cells in Graves' hyperthyroidism and ophthalmopathy. Amplification yielded TCR beta CDR3 regions, with RNA transcripts as the source. The HTBI primer set served for first-round RT-PCR of the TCR CDR3. MiXCR, applied by TCRdb to the multiplex PCR reads, yields one record per CDR3 protein. Of about 350,000 distinct CDR3 sequences in the sample, around 14% were seen once. Material for sequencing was blood. The receptors derive from a woman younger than 45 with Graves' hyperthyroidism.

Many counts were recorded for this clonotype. CDR3 nucleotide sequence: TGTGCCAGCAGAGCCGGGGGATACACCGGGGAGCTGTTTTTT. Protein sequence: CASRAGGYTGELFF. The chain links TRBV11-2 to TRBJ2-2, with D tentatively TRBD2 (6 bases). CDR1 and CDR2 from the germline V gene are SGHAT and FQNNGV. The CDR3 has 14 residues. Trimming pared 6 bases from V and 3 bases from J, leaving 11 bases between.

This clonotype has ten or more counts. The chain combines TRBV4-2 with TRBJ1-1, with D uncertain. CDR1 and CDR2 from the germline V gene are LGHNA and YNFKEQ. Trimming removed 0 bases from V and 1 base from J, with 6 bases in between. CDR3 size: 14 residues. CDR3 loop: CASSQEGPNTEAFF. The CDR3 DNA reads as TGTGCCAGCAGCCAAGAAGGCCCGAACACTGAAGCTTTCTTT.

At least ten counts were recorded for this clonotype. The rearrangement joins TRBV5-1 to TRBJ1-1, with D tentatively TRBD1 (5 bases). Germline lookup yields CDR1 SGHRS and CDR2 YFSETQ. The CDR3 is made up of 16 amino acids. V was shortened by 4 bases and J by 0 bases, with 16 bases between the two germline ends. The CDR3 here is CASSIDGGTLNTEAFF. The CDR3 DNA reads TGCGCCAGCAGCATTGATGGCGGGACCCTGAACACTGAAGCTTTCTTT.

J is TRBJ1-2 and V is TRBV5-4; the match to TRBD1 covers 8 bases. This CDR3 has 14 residues. Losses at the gene ends were 8 bases for V and 5 bases for J; bases not matched to a gene: 11. Germline V CDR1 and CDR2: SGHNT, YYREEE (reference sequence). The CDR3 DNA is TGTGCCAGTTCGGACAGGGCCGATGATTATGGCTACACCTTC. Its protein product is CASSDRADDYGYTF.

This clonotype was counted at least ten times. CDR3 nucleotide sequence: TGTGCCAGCAGTTTCACGTCTGTTTTTGTCACAGATACGCAGTATTTT. The encoded protein is CASSFTSVFVTDTQYF. The chain couples TRBV28 to TRBJ2-3; D call uncertain. Germline assignment: CDR1 MDHEN and CDR2 SYDVKM. V was cut by 3 bases and J by 2 bases, with 15 bases left in between. The CDR3 sequence is 16 residues long.

This clonotype was observed a handful of times. The chain employs TRBV28 and TRBJ1-2; possibly TRBD1 for D (6 bases). The germline V and J ends were trimmed by 4 bases and 6 bases, with 6 bases remaining between them. The CDR3 runs to 11 residues. Germline-derived CDR1 and CDR2 are MDHEN and SYDVKM. CDR3 protein: CASSYRDGYTF. In DNA, the CDR3 is TGTGCCAGCAGTTACAGGGATGGCTACACCTTC.

This clonotype was seen at least ten times. V gene TRBV7-9 combines with J gene TRBJ1-2, with D hard to call. Germline CDR1 reads SEHNR; CDR2 reads FQNEAQ (reference sequence). This CDR3 comprises 15 residues. Trimming shortened V by 2 bases and J by 5 bases, and 15 bases separated the two germline ends. The CDR3 sequence is CASSLTGPSPYGYTF. In DNA form, the CDR3 reads TGTGCCAGCAGCTTAACCGGACCCTCGCCGTATGGCTACACCTTC.

The chain links TRBV3-1 to TRBJ1-3; D gene unclear. CDR1 is LGHDT, CDR2 YNNKEL, per germline (reference sequence). The CDR3 totals 14 residues. Trimming took off 5 bases at V and 4 bases at J, with 12 bases between the two ends. CDR3 DNA: TGTGCCAGCAGCTTCCTAAGGGCCGGAAACACCATATATTTT. It yields the protein CASSFLRAGNTIYF.

This chain joins TRBV19 and TRBJ2-7, with 14 bases fitting TRBD2. Germline trimming cut 3 bases from V and 5 bases from J; bases unmatched to any gene: 15. This CDR3 is built from 19 residues. CDR1 is LNHDA, CDR2 SQIVND, per germline (reference sequence). This chain's CDR3 is CASSISGTSGSFFTDEQYF. The CDR3 DNA sequence: TGTGCCAGTAGTATTTCCGGGACTAGCGGGAGCTTTTTCACGGACGAGCAGTACTTC.

This chain links TRBV14 with TRBJ2-1; D is uncertain. The CDR3 runs to 14 residues. Deletions cut 4 bases from V and 0 bases from J, with 7 bases between. Germline CDR1 SGHDN, CDR2 FVKESK. CDR3 sequence: CASSRLSSYNEQFF. The CDR3 DNA reads TGTGCCAGCAGCCGCCTTTCCTCCTACAATGAGCAGTTCTTC.

The chain is built from TRBV7-9 and TRBJ2-7, with 7 bases that match TRBD2. J lost 6 bases, V lost 3 bases, and 11 bases had no gene match. Germline CDR1 reads SEHNR; CDR2 reads FQNEAQ (reference sequence). The CDR3 consists of 15 residues. DNA for the CDR3: TGTGCCAGCAGCTTCGTCCCAGGGAGGGATGGCGAGCAGTACTTC. Residues: CASSFVPGRDGEQYF.

To note about this clonotype: Germline and junction disagree at one end, which may indicate a read error. The V call is TRBV4-2, the J call TRBJ2-5, with D perhaps being TRBD1 or TRBD2 (6 bases each). CDR1 and CDR2 (germline): LGHNA, YNFKEQ. This CDR3 region has 15 residues. The CDR3 nucleotides read TGTGCCAGCAGCCAAGATGCGGGACCAGAAGGGACAAAAAACTTC. Its protein product is CASSQDAGPEGTKNF.

The table lists this clonotype with many counts. The genes are TRBV20-1 and TRBJ2-1; D possibly uses TRBD1 or TRBD2 (5 bases each). The ends were cut back, 4 bases at V and 5 bases at J, with 9 bases in the middle. The CDR3 is made up of 12 amino acids. The V gene's germline CDR1 is DFQATT and CDR2 SNEGSKA (reference sequence). This CDR3 reads CSANEGNNEQFF. The CDR3 coding sequence is TGCAGTGCTAACGAGGGGAACAATGAGCAGTTCTTC.

This clonotype was detected ten times or more. The rearrangement joins TRBV28 to TRBJ2-1; a possible D gene is TRBD2 (6 bases). The CDR3 consists of 15 residues. Looked up from germline, CDR1 is MDHEN and CDR2 is SYDVKM. V dropped 6 bases and J dropped 0 bases, with 12 bases sitting between them. The CDR3 DNA reads TGTGCCAGCAGATCAGCGGGCGGCTCCTACAATGAGCAGTTCTTC. Translated: CASRSAGGSYNEQFF. Using reference TRBV28 and TRBJ2-1 for the parts outside the CDR3, the full variable domain is DVKVTQSSRYLVKRTGEKVFLECVQDMDHENMFWYRQDPGLGLRLIYFSYDVKMKEKGDIPEGYSVSREKKERFSLILESASTNQTSMYLCASRSAGGSYNEQFFGPGTRLTVL.

This clonotype was found a few times. CDR3 loop: CSVLGGTGAYGYTF. CDR3 nucleotide sequence: TGCAGCGTCCTCGGGGGGACAGGAGCCTATGGCTACACCTTC. The V gene is TRBV29-1, the J gene TRBJ1-2; 8 bases agree with TRBD1. The CDR3 has 14 residues. J lost 4 bases, V lost 6 bases, and 10 bases had no gene match. Germline CDR1 is SQVTM and CDR2 is ANQGSEA.

This clonotype was seen ten or more times. This sequence joins TRBV11-2 and TRBJ2-7; 8 bases fit TRBD2. The V and J ends lost 3 bases and 3 bases, in that order; junction bases with no gene match: 7. The CDR3 runs 15 residues. Germline assignment: CDR1 SGHAT and CDR2 FQNNGV. The DNA for the CDR3 is TGTGCCAGCAGCTTTGAAGCGGGAGTACTCTACGAGCAGTACTTC. Translating gives CASSFEAGVLYEQYF.

Notes on this clonotype: Just one base apart from a much larger clone, this may be a read error. This chain connects TRBV7-8 to TRBJ2-2, with a possible D match to TRBD1 (6 bases). The CDR3 sequence is 16 residues long. The germline V gene encodes CDR1 SGHVS and CDR2 FQNEAQ. In DNA, the CDR3 is TGTGCCAGCAGCCAGACGACAGAGGGGGACACCGGGGAGCTGCTTTTT. This translates into CASSQTTEGDTGELLF.

This clonotype was counted many times. The rearrangement joins TRBV12-3 or TRBV12-4 to TRBJ2-2, with 8 positions matching TRBD1. The trim removed 4 bases at V and 3 bases at J, leaving 4 bases unmatched. The CDR3 is 15 residues long. DNA of the CDR3: TGTGCCAGCAGTTCAACAGGGGGACACACCGGGGAGCTGTTTTTT. It translates to CASSSTGGHTGELFF.

This clonotype came up once. This sequence joins TRBV20-1 and TRBJ1-5; D is undetermined. This CDR3 has 12 residues. V gave up 3 bases and J gave up 3 bases, with 6 bases separating them. Germline CDR1 is DFQATT and CDR2 is SNEGSKA (reference sequence). The CDR3 nucleotides are TGCAGTGCTAGGACCGCCAATCAGCCCCAGCATTTT. It is translated as CSARTANQPQHF.

This chain connects TRBV29-1 to TRBJ2-1; D tentatively reads TRBD1 or TRBD2 (5 bases each). V lost 7 bases to trimming and J lost 13 bases, with 17 bases between them. The CDR3 runs to 11 residues. Germline-derived CDR1 and CDR2 are SQVTM and ANQGSEA. The DNA of the CDR3 is TGCAGCGGGGACGTCGCGCAGGGCCAGTTCTTC. Translating it yields CSGDVAQGQFF.

This clonotype was seen a few times. V and J are TRBV20-1 and TRBJ1-2; D gene ambiguous. The CDR3 spans 14 residues. Germline V lookup: CDR1 DFQATT, CDR2 SNEGSKA (reference sequence). V gave up 0 bases and J gave up 2 bases, with 10 bases separating them. CDR3 loop: CSARDRARNYGYTF. CDR3 sequence (DNA): TGCAGTGCTAGAGATCGTGCCAGGAACTATGGCTACACCTTC.

There are a few counts of this clonotype. This chain joins TRBV15 and TRBJ2-1; D is possibly TRBD1 (6 bases). V lost 1 base and J 0 bases, leaving 13 bases between the germline ends. The CDR3 extends over 17 amino acids. Germline values: CDR1 LNHNV, CDR2 YYDKDF (reference sequence). CDR3: CATSRAGATRSYNEQFF. The CDR3 nucleotides read TGTGCCACCAGCAGAGCAGGGGCAACGCGCTCCTACAATGAGCAGTTCTTC. Looking up the rest from reference TRBV15 and TRBJ2-1 gives the full variable domain: DAMVIQNPRYQVTQFGKPVTLSCSQTLNHNVMYWYQQKSSQAPKLLFHYYDKDFNNEADTPDNFQSRRPNTSFCFLDIRSPGLGDTAMYLCATSRAGATRSYNEQFFGPGTRLTVL.

The sample holds many counts of this clonotype. The gene calls are TRBV6-1 and TRBJ1-1; 9 nucleotides align to TRBD1. Losses at the gene ends were 6 bases for V and 4 bases for J; bases not matched to a gene: 9. This CDR3 has 15 amino acids. Germline assignment: CDR1 MNHNS and CDR2 SASEGT. CDR3 nucleotides: TGTGCCAGCAGGAACGGACAGGGGTGGGGCACTGAAGCTTTCTTT. The encoded protein is CASRNGQGWGTEAFF.

In its sample, this clonotype was seen many times. The chain joins TRBV15 to TRBJ1-2; D gene uncertain. V was shortened by 3 bases and J by 0 bases, with 11 bases between the two germline ends. The CDR3 contains 15 residues. Germline assignment: CDR1 LNHNV and CDR2 YYDKDF (reference sequence). The CDR3 DNA is TGTGCCACCAGCAGGAAGGGTATCACTAACTATGGCTACACCTTC. Its translation: CATSRKGITNYGYTF.

This clonotype came up a few times. This chain links TRBV5-1 with TRBJ2-3; perhaps TRBD2 as D (6 bases). The V end lost 0 bases, the J end lost 1 base, and 12 bases lay between the germline ends. The CDR3 is 16 residues long. CDR1 is SGHRS and CDR2 is YFSETQ in the germline V gene. The CDR3 protein is CASSLGRGVGTDTQYF. The CDR3 DNA is TGCGCCAGCAGCTTGGGGAGGGGCGTCGGCACAGATACGCAGTATTTT.

This clonotype was seen repeatedly, ten times or more. The chain carries TRBV20-1 and TRBJ2-5; D is undetermined. Trimming shortened V by 6 bases and J by 3 bases, and 11 bases separated the two germline ends. Germline values: CDR1 DFQATT, CDR2 SNEGSKA (reference sequence). The CDR3 sequence is 12 residues long. This CDR3 is CSALAHKETQYF. DNA of the CDR3: TGCAGTGCCCTGGCCCATAAAGAGACCCAGTACTTC.

This rearrangement joins TRBV7-8 to TRBJ1-4, with TRBD1 matching over 8 bases. Per the germline V gene, CDR1 is SGHVS and CDR2 is FQNEAQ. The CDR3 contains 14 residues. J was trimmed by 6 bases and V by 5 bases; bases with no gene match: 5. The CDR3 here is CASSPGQGHEKLFF. For the CDR3, the DNA is TGTGCCAGCAGCCCAGGACAGGGTCATGAAAAACTGTTTTTT.